This T cell receptor (beta chain) comes out of a study of blood T cell repertoires in COVID-19 (dated by TCRdb to the early 2020s). As for the study more broadly: The collaborator samples originated in the United States, Italy and Spain and spanned the acute and convalescent phases of COVID-19. The prospective study material was composed of cDNA or gDNA derived from T cells, B-cell-depleted T cells, or PBMCs. Deeply sampled blood TCRbeta repertoires from subjects exposed to, actively infected with, or recovered from COVID-19 were included in the dataset. The repertoires were released in a freely available public database intended as a resource for research on the immune response to SARS-CoV-2. The samples were drawn from two sources: the first 160 participants of the ongoing ImmuneRACE study, and over 1,000 subjects contributed by 6 global collaborators. Sample metadata almost always included a de-identified subject ID, COVID-19 status, age in years and sex. Where HLA class I and class II types were available, the types were taken from metadata supplied by the sample provider, not from assay-based typing.

TCRbeta CDR3 regions were amplified from genomic DNA using the immunoSEQ Assay, a bias-controlled multiplex PCR. Turning to the authors' computational methods: Within the assay, amplification of reference gene primers was used to estimate how many nucleated cells each sample contained. To quantify the absolute abundance of each unique TCRbeta CDR3 rearrangement, sequence reads were collapsed and filtered. Productive Simpson clonality was computed per sample as the square root of Simpson's diversity index over productive rearrangements. TCRdb re-hosts the immuneACCESS table, in-frame sequences only. Its copies lack some clones; in the studies checked, an unresolved V gene accounts for under half of them, and the cause for the rest is not known. V and J calls and clone size follow that table, whereas D and trimming were derived from the DNA. The sample profile shows 55,000 to 75,000 clones; roughly 77% of them were found once. 35% to 45% of the sample rests with the top ten.

Measured from the cysteine to the phenylalanine, the CDR3 is 14 residues long. The DNA shown is the 42-base CDR3, in frame from base 1. V and J lose 3 bases and 7 bases, and a span of 12 bases separates them. Taken from the germline V gene, the CDR1 and CDR2 loops are MDHEN and SYDVKM. Collaborating institutions collected whole blood in K2EDTA tubes following their own protocols. For TCRbeta analysis, collaborators shipped samples as frozen whole blood, isolated PBMCs, or DNA extracted from either of those sample types. Results and caveats for the whole study, not just this receptor: The amount of clinical and demographic metadata varied by source and participant and was provided uncurated.

A note on this clone: Its antigen remains unidentified. Base qualities are missing; no much larger clone stands one base away.

The chain employs TRBV28 and TRBJ1-4, with TRBD1 as a weak D call on 5 bases. Sequenced: peripheral blood. This receptor was identified in a woman in her 70s with acute or convalescent COVID-19. The DNA reads as follows: TGTGCCAGCAGTTTGGGAGGGGTTGGTGAAAAACTGTTTTTT. This encodes CASSLGGVGEKLFF.